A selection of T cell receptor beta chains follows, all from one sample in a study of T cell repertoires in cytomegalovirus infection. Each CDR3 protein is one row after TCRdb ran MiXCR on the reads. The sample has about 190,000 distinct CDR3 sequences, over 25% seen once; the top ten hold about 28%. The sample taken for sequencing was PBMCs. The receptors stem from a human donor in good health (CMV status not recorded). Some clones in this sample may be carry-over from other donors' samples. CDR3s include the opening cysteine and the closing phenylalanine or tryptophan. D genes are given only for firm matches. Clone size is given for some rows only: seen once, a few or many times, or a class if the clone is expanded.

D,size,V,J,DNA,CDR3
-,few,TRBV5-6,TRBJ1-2,TGTGCCAGCAGCCCGCGTGGGGCGGGCGACTTCGACTATGGCTACACCTTC,CASSPRGAGDFDYGYTF
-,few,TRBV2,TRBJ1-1,TGTGCCAGCAACCCGGCCCCATTGAACGAAGCTTTCTTT,CASNPAPLNEAFF
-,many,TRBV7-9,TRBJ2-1,TGTGCCAGCAGCTTAGCCCTGAGGACTCTCTCCTACAATGAGCAGTTCTTC,CASSLALRTLSYNEQFF
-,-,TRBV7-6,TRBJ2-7,TGTGTCAGCAGCCTATACGCGGGGTACGAGCAGTACTTC,CVSSLYAGYEQYF
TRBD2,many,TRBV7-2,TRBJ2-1,TGTGCCAGCAGCTTTCCCCTACCGGGGGGGTACAATGAGCAGTTCTTC,CASSFPLPGGYNEQFF
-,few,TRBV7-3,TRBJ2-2,TGTGCCAGCAGCTGGGACGGGGGTCCCGGGGAGCTGTTTTTT,CASSWDGGPGELFF
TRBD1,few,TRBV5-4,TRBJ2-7,TGTGCCAGCAGCAACCGGGACAGGTTTATGGAAGAGCAGTACTTC,CASSNRDRFMEEQYF
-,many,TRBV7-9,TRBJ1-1,TGTGCCAGCAGCTCCATAGGGGGGAAATTGAACGTCGGAGCTTTCTTT,CASSSIGGKLNVGAFF
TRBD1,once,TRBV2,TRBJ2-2,TGTGCCAGCAGTCCGCAGGGGGCGCATACCACCGGGGAGCTGTTTTTT,CASSPQGAHTTGELFF
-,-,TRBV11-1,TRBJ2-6,TGTGCCAGCAGTTCCGGACCGCCTTCGCTGTCTTCTGGGGCCAACGTCCTGACTTTC,CASSSGPPSLSSGANVLTF
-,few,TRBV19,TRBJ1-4,TGTGCCAGTTCTCCAGGGGATGAAAAACTGTTTTTT,CASSPGDEKLFF
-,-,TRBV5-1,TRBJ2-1,TGCGCCAGCAGAGAGGGGGGAGCATCCTACAATGAGCAGTTCTTC,CASREGGASYNEQFF
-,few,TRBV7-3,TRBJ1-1,TGTGCCAGCAGCTTAACGGCTTTAAGGAACACTGAAGCTTTCTTT,CASSLTALRNTEAFF
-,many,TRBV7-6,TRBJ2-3,TGTGCCAGCAGCTTGGGCGTAGATACGCAGTATTTT,CASSLGVDTQYF
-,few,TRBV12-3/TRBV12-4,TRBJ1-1,TGTGCCAGCAGTCCTACCTACAGGGTTACTGAAGCTTTCTTT,CASSPTYRVTEAFF
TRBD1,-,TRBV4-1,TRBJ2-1,TGCGCCAGCAGCCCACAGGGGGCCACTCGGAATGAGCAGTTCTTC,CASSPQGATRNEQFF
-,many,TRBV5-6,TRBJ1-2,TGTGCCAGCAGCTCCGTGGGGACTGACGGCTACACCTTC,CASSSVGTDGYTF
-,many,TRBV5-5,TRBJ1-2,TGTGCCAGCAGGCCCGCGGATGGGGTGCGGACGTATGGCTACACCTTC,CASRPADGVRTYGYTF
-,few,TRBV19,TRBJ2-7,TGTGCCAGTTCGTATTCCCTGACCGGAATAACCTACGAGCAGTACTTC,CASSYSLTGITYEQYF
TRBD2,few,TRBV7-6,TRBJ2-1,TGTGCCAGCAGCTTTCAACCCCTCCTAGCGGGGGGCTCCAATGAGCAGTTCTTC,CASSFQPLLAGGSNEQFF
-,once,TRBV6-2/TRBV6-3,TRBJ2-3,TGTGCCAGCAGTTCCCCCCGAGGGAGTTCGACTAGCACAGATACGCAGTATTTT,CASSSPRGSSTSTDTQYF
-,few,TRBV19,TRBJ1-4,TGTGCCAGTAGGTGGGGGGCCGGACTCACCGCAACTAATGAAAAACTGTTTTTT,CASRWGAGLTATNEKLFF